This T cell receptor (beta chain) was sequenced in a study of response to subunit inactivated influenza vaccine (dated by TCRdb to between 2018 and 2020). Turning to the overall study: To follow how T cells responded to a trivalent subunit inactivated influenza vaccine, the researchers relied on deep quantitative profiling of the T cell receptor repertoire.

The library was prepared using RT-PCR. The run used an Illumina HiSeq 2500. TCRdb reran the public reads through fastp at Q25 and MiXCR, keeping productive beta chains. Every CDR3 protein is listed once, alongside the most common genes and DNA of its rows. The sample has just over 300,000 distinct CDR3 sequences on record, 21% of them singletons. 9.5% to 13% of the sample belongs to the ten largest clones. Overall results and qualifications from the work: The authors suggested that each seasonal influenza vaccination may recruit only a limited number of new T cells.

Concerning this clonotype itself: Its recognized antigen is unknown. No quality values exist for individual bases; no much larger clone is one base distant.

This clonotype originated in a man in his fifties or sixties who received an inactivated influenza vaccine. Donor details come from another sample of the same person, matched by shared clones. Sequenced material: PBMCs from blood, taken 21 months after vaccination.

The nucleotide sequence reads TGCGCCAGCAGCCCGGCCGTCTACGAGCAGTACTTC. This sequence encodes CASSPAVYEQYF. The chain was built from TRBV5-1 and TRBJ2-7; no confident D gene assignment can be made. Including cysteine and phenylalanine, the CDR3 has 12 amino acids. Left in the record is the CDR3 DNA by itself, 36 bases read in frame from the first base. A distance of 8 bases separates the germline ends of V and J, which lose 4 bases and 3 bases respectively. Reading the germline V gene gives CDR1 SGHRS and CDR2 YFSETQ.